The subject of this entry is one TCR beta chain. Its antigen target is currently unknown. One base away there is no much larger clone; base qualities are not given. TCRbeta CDR3 regions were amplified from genomic DNA by means of the immunoSEQ Assay, a bias-controlled multiplex PCR. Per the original workflow: Nucleated cell counts per sample were estimated from amplification of reference gene primers within the assay. Sequence reads were collapsed and filtered to measure the absolute abundance of every unique TCRbeta CDR3 rearrangement. For each sample, productive Simpson clonality was calculated as the square root of Simpson's diversity index over productive rearrangements. This immuneACCESS table, as held by TCRdb, lists in-frame sequences with V and J called but not all clones. Of the missing ones, under half trace to an unresolved V gene in checked studies; the others have no known cause. V, J and clone size derive from that table, while D and trimming were established from the DNA sequence. This sample comprises over 120,000 clones, around 90% of them detected only once. The ten largest clonotypes hold 1.8% of the sample.

These data come from a study of blood T cell repertoires in COVID-19 (dated by TCRdb to about 2020). In terms of the full investigation: Samples from collaborators originated in the United States, Italy and Spain and spanned both the acute and convalescent phases of COVID-19. Deeply sampled blood TCRbeta repertoires from subjects exposed to, actively infected with, or recovered from COVID-19 were included in the dataset. The samples were drawn from the first 160 participants of the ongoing ImmuneRACE study and from over a thousand subjects provided by 6 global collaborators. The repertoires were released in a freely available public database meant as a resource for research on the immune response to SARS-CoV-2. The sample metadata nearly always contained a de-identified subject ID, COVID-19 status, age in years and sex. Where available, HLA class I and class II types were obtained from metadata supplied by the sample provider rather than from assay-based typing. The prospective study material was composed of cDNA or gDNA derived from T cells, B-cell-depleted T cells, or PBMCs. Results and caveats for the whole study, not just this receptor: Clinical and demographic metadata were provided uncurated, with the amount varying by source and participant.

Collaborating institutions collected whole blood in K2EDTA tubes following their own protocols. For TCRbeta analysis, collaborators shipped samples in one of three forms: frozen whole blood, isolated PBMCs, or DNA extracted from either of those sample types. According to the germline V gene (reference sequence), CDR1 reads WNHNN and CDR2 reads SYGVQD. Reading from cysteine to phenylalanine, the CDR3 counts 14 amino acids. Kept here is only the CDR3 DNA, which spans 42 bases and is read in frame from base 1. The V end loses 4 bases and the J end loses 0 bases, and a stretch of 4 bases separates them.

The chain couples TRBV10-1 to TRBJ2-6; a confident D gene designation cannot be given. This clonotype originated in a man between 65 and 85 years old with acute or convalescent COVID-19. Sequenced input: peripheral blood. CDR3 reads: CASSAGSGANVLTF. The nucleotide sequence is given as TGCGCCAGCAGTGCGGGCTCTGGGGCCAACGTCCTGACTTTC.